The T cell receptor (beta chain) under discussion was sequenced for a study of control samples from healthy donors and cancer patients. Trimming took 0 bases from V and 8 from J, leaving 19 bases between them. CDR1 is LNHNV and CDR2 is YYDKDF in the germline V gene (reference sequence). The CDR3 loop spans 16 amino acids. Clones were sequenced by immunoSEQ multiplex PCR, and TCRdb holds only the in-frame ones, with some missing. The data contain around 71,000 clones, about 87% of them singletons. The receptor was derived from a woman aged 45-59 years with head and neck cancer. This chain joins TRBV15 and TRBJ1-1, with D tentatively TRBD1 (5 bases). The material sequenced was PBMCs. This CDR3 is CATSRDPGTSQGEAFF. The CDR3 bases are TGTGCCACCAGCAGAGATCCCGGGACTTCACAAGGCGAAGCTTTCTTT.